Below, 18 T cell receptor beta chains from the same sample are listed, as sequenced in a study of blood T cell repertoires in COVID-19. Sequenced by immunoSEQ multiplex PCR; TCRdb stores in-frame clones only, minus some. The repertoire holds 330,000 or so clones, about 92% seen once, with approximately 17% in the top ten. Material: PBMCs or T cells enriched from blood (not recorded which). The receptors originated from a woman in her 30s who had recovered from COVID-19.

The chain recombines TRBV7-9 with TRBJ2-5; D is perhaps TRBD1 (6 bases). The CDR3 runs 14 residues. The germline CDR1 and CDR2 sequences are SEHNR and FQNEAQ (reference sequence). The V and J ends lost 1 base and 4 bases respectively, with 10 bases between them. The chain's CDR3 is CASSLESGVETQYF. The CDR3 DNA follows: TGTGCCAGCAGCTTAGAGTCAGGGGTAGAGACCCAGTACTTC.

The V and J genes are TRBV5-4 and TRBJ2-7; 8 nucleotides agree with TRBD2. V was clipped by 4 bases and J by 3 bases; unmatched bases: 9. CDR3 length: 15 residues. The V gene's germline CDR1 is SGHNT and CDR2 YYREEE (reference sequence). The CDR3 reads CASSQPGLGNYEQYF. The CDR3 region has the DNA TGTGCCAGCAGCCAACCGGGACTAGGCAACTACGAGCAGTACTTC.

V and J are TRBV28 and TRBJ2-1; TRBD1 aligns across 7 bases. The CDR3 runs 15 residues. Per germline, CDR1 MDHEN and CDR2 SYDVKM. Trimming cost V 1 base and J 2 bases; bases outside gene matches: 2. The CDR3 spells CASSLLGGAYNEQFF. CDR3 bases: TGTGCCAGCAGTTTATTAGGGGGCGCCTACAATGAGCAGTTCTTC.

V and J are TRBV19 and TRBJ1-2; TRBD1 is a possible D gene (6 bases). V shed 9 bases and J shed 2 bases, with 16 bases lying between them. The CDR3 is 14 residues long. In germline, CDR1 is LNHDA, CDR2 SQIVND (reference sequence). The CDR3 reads CASLGAGENYGYTF. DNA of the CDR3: TGTGCCAGCCTGGGGGCAGGGGAGAACTATGGCTACACCTTC.

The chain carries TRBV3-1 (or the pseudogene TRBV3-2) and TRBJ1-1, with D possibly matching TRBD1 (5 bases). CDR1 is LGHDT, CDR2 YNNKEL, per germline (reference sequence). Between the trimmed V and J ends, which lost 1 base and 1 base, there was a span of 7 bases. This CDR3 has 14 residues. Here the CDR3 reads CASSQADKNTEAFF. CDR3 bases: TGTGCCAGCAGCCAAGCGGACAAGAACACTGAAGCTTTCTTT.

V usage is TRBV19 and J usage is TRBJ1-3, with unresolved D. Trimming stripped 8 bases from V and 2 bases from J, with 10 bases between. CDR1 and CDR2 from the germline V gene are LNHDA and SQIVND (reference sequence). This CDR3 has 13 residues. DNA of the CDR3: TGTGCCAGTGGTGCTAGTCCTGGAAACACCATATATTTT. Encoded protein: CASGASPGNTIYF.

CDR3 sequence reads: CASREFRQGIYTF. DNA for the CDR3: TGTGCCAGCAGGGAATTTAGACAGGGCATCTACACCTTC. The rearrangement links TRBV28 to TRBJ1-2; 7 bases map to TRBD1. V dropped 6 bases and J dropped 10; count of bases not matched to a gene: 11. The CDR3 is 13 residues long. Germline CDR1 is MDHEN and CDR2 is SYDVKM.

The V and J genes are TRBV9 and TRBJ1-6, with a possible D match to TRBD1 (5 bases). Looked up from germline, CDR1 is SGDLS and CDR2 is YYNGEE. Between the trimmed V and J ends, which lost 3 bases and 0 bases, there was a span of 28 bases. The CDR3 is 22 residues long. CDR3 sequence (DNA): TGTGCCAGCAGCGCCAAACCGCGGGACTCAGGTCATACTGGCTCCTATAATTCACCCCTCCACTTT. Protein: CASSAKPRDSGHTGSYNSPLHF.

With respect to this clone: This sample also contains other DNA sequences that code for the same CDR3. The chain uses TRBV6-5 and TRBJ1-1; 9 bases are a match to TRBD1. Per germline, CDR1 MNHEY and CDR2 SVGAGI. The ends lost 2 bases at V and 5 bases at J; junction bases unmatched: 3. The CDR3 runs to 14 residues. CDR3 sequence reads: CASSYRTGETEAFF. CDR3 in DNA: TGTGCCAGCAGTTACCGGACAGGGGAAACTGAAGCTTTCTTT.

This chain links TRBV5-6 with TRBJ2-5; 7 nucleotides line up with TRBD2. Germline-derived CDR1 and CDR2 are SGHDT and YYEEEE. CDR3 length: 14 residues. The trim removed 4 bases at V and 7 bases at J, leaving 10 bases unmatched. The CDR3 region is CASSTGLTGGTQYF. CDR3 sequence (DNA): TGTGCCAGCAGCACCGGACTTACGGGGGGGACCCAGTACTTC.

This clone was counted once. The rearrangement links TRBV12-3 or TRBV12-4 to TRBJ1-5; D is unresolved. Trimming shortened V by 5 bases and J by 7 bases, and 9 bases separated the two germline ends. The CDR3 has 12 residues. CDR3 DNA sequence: TGTGCCAGCAGTCGACTCGCACAGCCCCAGCATTTT. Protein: CASSRLAQPQHF.

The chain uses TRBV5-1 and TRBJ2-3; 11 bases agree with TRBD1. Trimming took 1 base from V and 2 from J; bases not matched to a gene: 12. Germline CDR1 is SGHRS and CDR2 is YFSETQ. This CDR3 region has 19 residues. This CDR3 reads CASSLTGQGAGTNTDTQYF. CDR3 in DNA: TGCGCCAGCAGCTTGACCGGACAGGGGGCAGGGACAAACACAGATACGCAGTATTTT. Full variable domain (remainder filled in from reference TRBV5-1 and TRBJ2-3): KAGVTQTPRYLIKTRGQQVTLSCSPISGHRSVSWYQQTPGQGLQFLFEYFSETQRNKGNFPGRFSGRQFSNSRSEMNVSTLELGDSALYLCASSLTGQGAGTNTDTQYFGPGTRLTVL.

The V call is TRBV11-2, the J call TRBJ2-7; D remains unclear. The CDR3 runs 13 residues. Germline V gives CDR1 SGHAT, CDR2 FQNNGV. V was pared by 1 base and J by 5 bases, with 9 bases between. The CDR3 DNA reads TGTGCCAGCAGCTTAGCTTGGCGGCACGAGCAGTACTTC. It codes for CASSLAWRHEQYF.

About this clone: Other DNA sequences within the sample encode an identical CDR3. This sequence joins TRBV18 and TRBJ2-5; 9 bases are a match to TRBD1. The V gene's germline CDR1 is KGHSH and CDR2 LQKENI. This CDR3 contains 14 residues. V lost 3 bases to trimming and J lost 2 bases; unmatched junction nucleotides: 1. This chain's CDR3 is CASSPTGGQETQYF. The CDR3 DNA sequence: TGTGCCAGCTCACCGACAGGGGGGCAAGAGACCCAGTACTTC.

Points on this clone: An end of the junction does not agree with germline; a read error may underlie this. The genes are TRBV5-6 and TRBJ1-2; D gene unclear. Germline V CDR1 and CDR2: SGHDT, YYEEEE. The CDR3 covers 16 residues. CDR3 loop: CASRLAAELVNYGYTF. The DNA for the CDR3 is TGTGCCAGCAGATTGGCGGCGGAACTTGTTAACTATGGCTACACCTTC.

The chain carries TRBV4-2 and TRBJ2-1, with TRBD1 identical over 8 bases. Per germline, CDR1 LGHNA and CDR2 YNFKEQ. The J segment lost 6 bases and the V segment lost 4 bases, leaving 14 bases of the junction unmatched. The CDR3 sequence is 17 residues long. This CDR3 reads CASSLSPQGAGVNEQFF. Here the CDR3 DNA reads TGTGCCAGCAGCCTAAGCCCCCAGGGGGCTGGTGTCAATGAGCAGTTCTTC.

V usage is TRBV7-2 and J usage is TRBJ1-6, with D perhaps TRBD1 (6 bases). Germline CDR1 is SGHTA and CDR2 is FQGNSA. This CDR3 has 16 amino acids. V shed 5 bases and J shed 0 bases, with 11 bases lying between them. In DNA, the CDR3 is TGTGCCAGCAGCGCGACAGGTAGCTCCTATAATTCACCCCTCCACTTT. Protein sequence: CASSATGSSYNSPLHF.

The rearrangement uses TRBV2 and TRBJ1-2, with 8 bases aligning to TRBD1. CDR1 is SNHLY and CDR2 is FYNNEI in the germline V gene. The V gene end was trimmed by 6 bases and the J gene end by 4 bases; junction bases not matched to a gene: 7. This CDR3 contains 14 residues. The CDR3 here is CASSPGQGIYGYTF. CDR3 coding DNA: TGTGCCAGCAGCCCCGGACAGGGAATCTATGGCTACACCTTC.